The entry below gives a single TCR beta chain sequence along with its context. The data are from a study of blood T cell repertoires in COVID-19. Background on the study: The cDNA or gDNA used as material had been derived from T cells, B-cell-depleted T cells, or PBMCs.

Methods used by the authors: Nucleated cell number was recorded as an estimate derived from reference gene primer amplification. Assay: immunoSEQ multiplex PCR; the TCRdb copy retains only in-frame clones and omits some. V and J calls and clone size come straight from that table; D and trimming were deduced from the DNA. Of about 320,000 clones listed, 85% are singletons. The CDR3 length is 17 residues. Germline assignment: CDR1 SGHNT and CDR2 YYREEE (reference sequence). The clonotype comes from a woman in her twenties or thirties who had been exposed to COVID-19. Sequencing was performed on PBMCs or T cells enriched from blood (not recorded which). The rearrangement uses TRBV5-4 and TRBJ2-6, with D perhaps TRBD2 (6 bases). CDR3 residues: CATDRESRDSGANVLTF. Written as DNA, the CDR3 is TGTGCAACTGATCGGGAGTCTCGGGACTCTGGGGCCAACGTCCTGACTTTC.